This is a list of T cell receptor beta chains from one sample in a study of technical replicates of blood from a few donors. Clones were sequenced by immunoSEQ multiplex PCR, and TCRdb holds only the in-frame ones, with some missing. The table lists tens of thousands of clones, around nine tenths of them singletons. What was sequenced was T cells isolated from PBMCs. The receptors were sampled from a human donor in good health. Both conserved end residues are part of each CDR3. The order of the fields is D gene, V gene, clone size, J gene, CDR3 DNA, CDR3 protein. A D gene is named only where the DNA matches it firmly. Rows may omit the clone size; those that give it use once, few, many or a size class.

>-|TRBV7-9|-|TRBJ2-1
TGTGCCAGCAGCTTAGGAGGGACTCCCAATGAGCAGTTCTTC
CASSLGGTPNEQFF
>-|TRBV27|-|TRBJ1-1
TGTGCCAGCAGTGTGGGCGCGGGAGCTGAAGCTTTCTTT
CASSVGAGAEAFF
>TRBD2|TRBV25-1|-|TRBJ2-5
TGTGCCAGCAGTGAGTCCGGACTAGCGGGGGTCCGGGAGACCCAGTACTTC
CASSESGLAGVRETQYF
>TRBD2|TRBV6-1|-|TRBJ2-7
TGTGCTATACCAGGGACTAGCGGCTACGAGCAGTACTTC
CAIPGTSGYEQYF
>TRBD1|TRBV6-5|-|TRBJ1-6
TGTGCCAGCAGTTCTACATGGAGGGGGCATACTTCACCCCTCCACTTT
CASSSTWRGHTSPLHF
>TRBD1|TRBV7-8|-|TRBJ1-2
TGTGCCAGCAGCTTAGGCAGGGGGGACTATGGCTACACCTTC
CASSLGRGDYGYTF
>TRBD1|TRBV30|few|TRBJ1-1
TGTGCCTGTTCCAAGGGGGCCACTGAAGCTTTCTTT
CACSKGATEAFF
>-|TRBV7-9|few|TRBJ2-7
TGTGCCAGCAGCTTAGAGAGGAGCTCCTACGAGCAGTACTTC
CASSLERSSYEQYF
>TRBD2|TRBV11-3|-|TRBJ2-1
TGTGCCAGCAGCTTCGGGACTAGCGGGAGAAATGAGCAGTTCTTC
CASSFGTSGRNEQFF
>-|TRBV7-9|-|TRBJ2-7
TGTGCCAGCAGCTTCCAGGACGGACGGGGGACCTACGAGCAGTACTTC
CASSFQDGRGTYEQYF
>TRBD1|TRBV11-1|-|TRBJ2-7
TGTGCCAGCAGCCTCACAAGTCGGACAGGTCGCTCCTACGAGCAGTACTTC
CASSLTSRTGRSYEQYF
>-|TRBV4-1|-|TRBJ2-3
TGCGCCAGCAGCCAAGTCAGGGATGCGCAGTATTTT
CASSQVRDAQYF
>-|TRBV5-1|-|TRBJ1-1
TGCGCCAGCAGCTTGGCCCCAGGGAACACTGAAGCTTTCTTT
CASSLAPGNTEAFF
>-|TRBV6-1|-|TRBJ1-1
TGTTCCACCACAGAGAACACTGAAGCTTTCTTT
CSTTENTEAFF
>TRBD1|TRBV28|-|TRBJ1-1
TGTGCCAGCAGCGAGGACAGGGGCCCTAACACTGAAGCTTTCTTT
CASSEDRGPNTEAFF
>TRBD1|TRBV4-1|-|TRBJ2-6
TGCGCCAGCAGCCCGACAGGGACTGGGGCCAACGTCCTGACTTTC
CASSPTGTGANVLTF
>TRBD1|TRBV19|-|TRBJ2-6
TGTGCCAGTAGTATCCCCGACAGGGGGTGGGGTACTGGGGCCAACGTCCTGACTTTC
CASSIPDRGWGTGANVLTF
>-|TRBV5-1|-|TRBJ2-7
TGCGCCAGCAGCGGGACTGAGTCCTACGAGCAGTACTTC
CASSGTESYEQYF
>TRBD2|TRBV14|-|TRBJ2-7
TGTGCCAGCAGCCAAGTCAACGGGGGGGAGCAGTACTTC
CASSQVNGGEQYF
>TRBD1|TRBV30|-|TRBJ1-5
TGTGCCTGGAGTTTAGGACAGGCGTCCTTCATGGGTTCGCCCCAGCATTTT
CAWSLGQASFMGSPQHF
>TRBD1|TRBV6-1|-|TRBJ2-3
TGTGCCAGCAGTGAGGGACAGGGTTTAACAGATACGCAGTATTTT
CASSEGQGLTDTQYF
>TRBD1|TRBV27|-|TRBJ2-5
TGTGCCAGCACCCAGACAGGGAACTACCAAGAGACCCAGTACTTC
CASTQTGNYQETQYF
>TRBD1|TRBV25-1|once|TRBJ2-3
TGTGCCAGCAGCCCACAGGGGCGGGGCACAGATACGCAGTATTTT
CASSPQGRGTDTQYF
>-|TRBV7-7|-|TRBJ2-3
TGTGCCAGCAGCTCCGTGGGGCGAGAAGATACGCAGTATTTT
CASSSVGREDTQYF
>TRBD1|TRBV11-3|-|TRBJ1-1
TGTGCCAGCAGAAGAGCAGGGGGCACTGAAGCTTTCTTT
CASRRAGGTEAFF
>-|TRBV4-1|-|TRBJ1-4
TGCGCCAGCAGCAACAGGGTTCTTAATGAAAAACTGTTTTTT
CASSNRVLNEKLFF
>TRBD1|TRBV19|-|TRBJ1-5
TGTGCCAGTAGTCTGGACAGGGCGGATTTTAGCAATCAGCCCCAGCATTTT
CASSLDRADFSNQPQHF
>-|TRBV21-1|-|TRBJ2-5
TGTGCCAGCAGCACGTCCCGGGACAGGCCTTCCCAAGAGACCCAGTACTTC
CASSTSRDRPSQETQYF
>TRBD1|TRBV30|-|TRBJ1-5
TGTGCCTGGAGTGCCGGGACAGGCTCGATAAATCAGCCCCAGCATTTT
CAWSAGTGSINQPQHF
>-|TRBV2|-|TRBJ2-7
TGTGCCAGCACCCCCAGGGGGGACAATAAGGGGGAGCAGTACTTC
CASTPRGDNKGEQYF
>-|TRBV7-2|-|TRBJ1-2
TGTGCCAGCAGCTTAGCGGACAGAACCTTGTTTGGCTACACCTTC
CASSLADRTLFGYTF
>TRBD1|TRBV7-6|once|TRBJ1-4
TGTGCCAGCAGCCCCGCGACAGGGGAGGCTTCATATTTGGCTAAGGTTGAAAAACTGTTTTTT
CASSPATGEASYLAKVEKLFF
>-|TRBV6-4|-|TRBJ1-1
TGTGCCAGATACAGAGCTGAAGCTTTCTTT
CARYRAEAFF
>TRBD2|TRBV2|-|TRBJ2-1
TGTGCCAGCAGGCAGGCTAGCGGTAGATATGAGCAGTTCTTC
CASRQASGRYEQFF
>TRBD1|TRBV11-1|once|TRBJ1-2
TGTGCCAGCAGCCGACAGGGAGGCTATGGCTACACCTTC
CASSRQGGYGYTF
>TRBD2|TRBV29-1|-|TRBJ2-3
TGCAGCGGGTCCGGACTAGCGGGAGGCACAGATACGCAGTATTTT
CSGSGLAGGTDTQYF
>TRBD1|TRBV7-3|-|TRBJ2-5
TGTGCCAGCAGCGAGGACAGGGGGCATGAGACCCAGTACTTC
CASSEDRGHETQYF
>TRBD1|TRBV11-2|-|TRBJ1-5
TGTGCCAGCAGTCCCACAGGGGTCAATCAGCCCCAGCATTTT
CASSPTGVNQPQHF
>-|TRBV14|-|TRBJ2-5
TGTGCCAGCAGCCAAGGTGGCCTTGGGGCCGACCAGTACTTC
CASSQGGLGADQYF